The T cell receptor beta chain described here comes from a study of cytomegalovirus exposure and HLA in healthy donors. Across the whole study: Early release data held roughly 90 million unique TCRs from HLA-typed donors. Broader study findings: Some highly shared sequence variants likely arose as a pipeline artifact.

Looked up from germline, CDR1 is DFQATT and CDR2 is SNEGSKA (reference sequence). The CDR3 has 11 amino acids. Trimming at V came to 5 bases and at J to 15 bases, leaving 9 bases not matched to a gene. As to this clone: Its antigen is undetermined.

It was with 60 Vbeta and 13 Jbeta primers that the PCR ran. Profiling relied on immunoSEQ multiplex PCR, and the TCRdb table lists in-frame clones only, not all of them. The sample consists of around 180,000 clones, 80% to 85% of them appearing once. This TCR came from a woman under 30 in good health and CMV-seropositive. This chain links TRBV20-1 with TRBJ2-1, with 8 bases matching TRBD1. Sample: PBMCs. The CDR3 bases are TGCAGTGCTGAAGCAGGGGGCGCTTTGTTCTTC. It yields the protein CSAEAGGALFF.